A single sample gave rise to the 14 T cell receptor beta chains below, sequenced in a study of radiotherapy plus CTLA-4 blockade in lung cancer listed by TCRdb under 2018. Library preparation employed the immunoSEQ multiplex PCR assay. The immuneACCESS repertoire file appears here via TCRdb, limited to in-frame rearrangements. These files lack a portion of the clones; in checked studies, under half of the deficit traces to unresolved V genes, and the cause of the others is not known. The sample records more than 40,000 clones, roughly 76% of which are singletons. The ten largest make up 3.5% to 4% of the sample. Sequenced here: peripheral blood, sampled from a patient treated with radiotherapy plus ipilimumab. The receptors stem from a human donor with non-small cell lung cancer who had a complete response to radiotherapy plus ipilimumab.

The chain joins TRBV29-1 to TRBJ1-2; 7 bases match TRBD1. Unmatched junction bases numbered 5, after V lost 6 bases and J lost 7 bases. The CDR3 sequence is 11 residues long. CDR1 is SQVTM and CDR2 is ANQGSEA in the germline V gene. The CDR3 bases are TGCAGCGTGCTACAGGGGTTTGGCTACACCTTC. Its protein product is CSVLQGFGYTF.

In this sample, this clone turned up a few times. The V call is TRBV15, the J call TRBJ2-1; 8 bases match TRBD1. Germline CDR1 is LNHNV and CDR2 is YYDKDF (reference sequence). The trim removed 5 bases at V and 7 bases at J, leaving 10 bases unmatched. The CDR3 loop spans 15 amino acids. The CDR3 coding sequence is TGTGCCACCAGCGTAAACAGGGGGACTGGGAATGAGCAGTTCTTC. Translating it yields CATSVNRGTGNEQFF.

This chain connects TRBV7-2 to TRBJ1-1; 8 bases are shared with TRBD1. Germline CDR1 reads SGHTA; CDR2 reads FQGNSA. V gave up 6 bases and J gave up 5 bases; unmatched junction bases: 8. CDR3 length: 14 residues. The CDR3 coding sequence is TGTGCCAGCAGGATCAGGGGGCTATCGACTGAAGCTTTCTTT. Its protein is CASRIRGLSTEAFF.

This rearrangement joins TRBV7-9 to TRBJ2-3, with 9 bases lining up with TRBD2. Germline lookup yields CDR1 SEHNR and CDR2 FQNEAQ (reference sequence). The J segment lost 7 bases and the V segment lost 1 base, leaving 9 bases of the junction unmatched. The CDR3 spans 16 residues. The CDR3 DNA is TGTGCCAGCAGCTTAGAGGATAGCGGGGGCCGAAATACGCAGTATTTT. It translates to CASSLEDSGGRNTQYF.

V usage is TRBV9 and J usage is TRBJ2-1, with 11 bases lining up with TRBD2. Germline V lookup: CDR1 SGDLS, CDR2 YYNGEE. This CDR3 is built from 16 residues. V was pared by 1 base and J by 7 bases, with 7 bases of the junction left unmatched. The CDR3 sequence is CASSVSTSGVMNEQFF. In DNA form, the CDR3 reads TGTGCCAGCAGCGTATCGACTAGCGGGGTAATGAATGAGCAGTTCTTC.

The rearrangement uses TRBV6-1 and TRBJ1-4; 10 nucleotides match TRBD1. Losses at the gene ends were 3 bases for V and 8 bases for J; bases not matched to a gene: 9. The CDR3 totals 16 residues. CDR1 is MNHNS, CDR2 SASEGT, per germline. The CDR3 nucleotides read TGTGCCAGCAGTGACTTAGCCGGGACAGGGGTCGAAAAACTGTTTTTT. The encoded protein is CASSDLAGTGVEKLFF.

The CDR3 DNA sequence: TGTGCCAGCAGCGCCTGGACAGGGTCTGAAGCTTTCTTT. This gives the protein CASSAWTGSEAFF. The gene calls are TRBV7-9 and TRBJ1-1; 8 bases match TRBD1. CDR1 and CDR2 from the germline V gene are SEHNR and FQNEAQ (reference sequence). The CDR3 sequence is 13 residues long. The trim removed 5 bases at V and 6 bases at J, leaving 5 bases unmatched. Combining the CDR3 with reference TRBV7-9 and TRBJ1-1 gives the whole variable domain DTGVSQNPRHKITKRGQNVTFRCDPISEHNRLYWYRQTLGQGPEFLTYFQNEAQLEKSRLLSDRFSAERPKGSFSTLEIQRTEQGDSAMYLCASSAWTGSEAFFGQGTRLTVV.

The chain links TRBV7-7 to TRBJ2-3; 8 bases map to TRBD2. V shed 6 bases and J 1 base; nucleotides not matched to a gene: 12. This CDR3 has 17 amino acids. CDR1 is SSHAT and CDR2 is FNYEAQ in the germline V gene (reference sequence). The CDR3 loop reads CASSSRGSSGGTDTQYF. The CDR3 region has the DNA TGTGCCAGCAGTTCCCGAGGGAGTAGCGGGGGCACAGATACGCAGTATTTT.

The V gene is TRBV4-3, the J gene TRBJ1-1; the D gene is possibly TRBD1 (5 bases). CDR1 is LGHNA and CDR2 is YSLEER in the germline V gene. The CDR3 length is 17 residues. V was pared by 0 bases and J by 4 bases, with 18 bases between. The CDR3 protein is CASSQEGGVGGSTEAFF. In DNA, the CDR3 is TGCGCCAGCAGCCAAGAGGGAGGGGTCGGGGGTTCCACTGAAGCTTTCTTT.

The chain uses TRBV7-9 and TRBJ2-5; 8 positions match TRBD2. Looked up from germline, CDR1 is SEHNR and CDR2 is FQNEAQ (reference sequence). This CDR3 has 17 residues. J gave up 1 base and V 1 base, and 8 bases lay outside the gene matches. CDR3 sequence reads: CASSLGVSSGAQETQYF. The CDR3 nucleotides read TGTGCCAGCAGCTTAGGAGTGAGTAGCGGGGCCCAAGAGACCCAGTACTTC. The variable domain in full, completed from reference TRBV7-9 and TRBJ2-5, reads DTGVSQNPRHKITKRGQNVTFRCDPISEHNRLYWYRQTLGQGPEFLTYFQNEAQLEKSRLLSDRFSAERPKGSFSTLEIQRTEQGDSAMYLCASSLGVSSGAQETQYFGPGTRLLVL.

The CDR3 bases are TGTGCCAGCAGCCAAGATCAAGGGACTAGCGGCTACAATGAGCAGTTCTTC. Encoded protein: CASSQDQGTSGYNEQFF. The chain uses TRBV4-2 and TRBJ2-1, with 11 bases identical to TRBD2. Trimming cost V 0 bases and J 3 bases; bases outside gene matches: 4. Per germline, CDR1 LGHNA and CDR2 YNFKEQ. The CDR3 is 17 residues long.

This chain joins TRBV9 and TRBJ2-7, with TRBD2 matching 7 bases. The CDR3 runs to 15 residues. The J segment lost 2 bases and the V segment lost 3 bases, leaving 8 bases of the junction unmatched. Looked up from germline, CDR1 is SGDLS and CDR2 is YYNGEE. CDR3 region: CASSAFPGTTYEQYF. The DNA for the CDR3 is TGTGCCAGCAGCGCCTTCCCCGGGACTACCTACGAGCAGTACTTC. Supplemented by reference TRBV9 and TRBJ2-7, the full variable domain reads DSGVTQTPKHLITATGQRVTLRCSPRSGDLSVYWYQQSLDQGLQFLIQYYNGEERAKGNILERFSAQQFPDLHSELNLSSLELGDSALYFCASSAFPGTTYEQYFGPGTRLTVT.

This clone is a singleton in its sample. The chain combines TRBV30 with TRBJ1-6, with TRBD1 matching over 7 bases. The germline CDR1 and CDR2 sequences are GTSNPN and SVGIG (reference sequence). The CDR3 is made up of 17 amino acids. Germline trimming cut 0 bases from V and 4 bases from J; bases unmatched to any gene: 9. The CDR3 is CAWSVKTGNLYNSPLHF. In DNA, the CDR3 is TGTGCCTGGAGTGTAAAGACAGGGAATTTGTATAATTCACCCCTCCACTTT.

The chain has TRBV4-3 and TRBJ2-3, with 7 bases aligning to TRBD2. V dropped 0 bases and J dropped 8; count of bases not matched to a gene: 8. This CDR3 has 15 amino acids. Germline CDR1 reads LGHNA; CDR2 reads YSLEER. CDR3 protein: CASSQEWTSGRTQYF. The CDR3 DNA follows: TGCGCCAGCAGCCAAGAATGGACTAGTGGTCGTACGCAGTATTTT.